This T cell receptor (beta chain) was documented in a study of blood T cell repertoires in COVID-19. Original analysis: The authors estimated nucleated cell counts from reference gene primer amplification. Assay used: immunoSEQ multiplex PCR; TCRdb lists only in-frame clones, some missing. From that table come the V and J calls and clone size; the DNA was used to work out D and trimming. This table holds fewer than 250,000 clones, 82% found once. Germline CDR1 is SGHTS and CDR2 is YDEGEE. CDR3 size: 16 residues. V lost 4 bases, J lost 1 base, and 3 bases stayed unmatched. Specimen: peripheral blood. V is TRBV5-8 and J is TRBJ2-2; 11 bases line up with TRBD2. The clonotype comes from a woman aged 40 to 55 with acute or convalescent COVID-19. CDR3 DNA sequence: TGTGCCAGCAGCCCGGGGACTAGCGGGAACACCGGGGAGCTGTTTTTT. It yields the protein CASSPGTSGNTGELFF.